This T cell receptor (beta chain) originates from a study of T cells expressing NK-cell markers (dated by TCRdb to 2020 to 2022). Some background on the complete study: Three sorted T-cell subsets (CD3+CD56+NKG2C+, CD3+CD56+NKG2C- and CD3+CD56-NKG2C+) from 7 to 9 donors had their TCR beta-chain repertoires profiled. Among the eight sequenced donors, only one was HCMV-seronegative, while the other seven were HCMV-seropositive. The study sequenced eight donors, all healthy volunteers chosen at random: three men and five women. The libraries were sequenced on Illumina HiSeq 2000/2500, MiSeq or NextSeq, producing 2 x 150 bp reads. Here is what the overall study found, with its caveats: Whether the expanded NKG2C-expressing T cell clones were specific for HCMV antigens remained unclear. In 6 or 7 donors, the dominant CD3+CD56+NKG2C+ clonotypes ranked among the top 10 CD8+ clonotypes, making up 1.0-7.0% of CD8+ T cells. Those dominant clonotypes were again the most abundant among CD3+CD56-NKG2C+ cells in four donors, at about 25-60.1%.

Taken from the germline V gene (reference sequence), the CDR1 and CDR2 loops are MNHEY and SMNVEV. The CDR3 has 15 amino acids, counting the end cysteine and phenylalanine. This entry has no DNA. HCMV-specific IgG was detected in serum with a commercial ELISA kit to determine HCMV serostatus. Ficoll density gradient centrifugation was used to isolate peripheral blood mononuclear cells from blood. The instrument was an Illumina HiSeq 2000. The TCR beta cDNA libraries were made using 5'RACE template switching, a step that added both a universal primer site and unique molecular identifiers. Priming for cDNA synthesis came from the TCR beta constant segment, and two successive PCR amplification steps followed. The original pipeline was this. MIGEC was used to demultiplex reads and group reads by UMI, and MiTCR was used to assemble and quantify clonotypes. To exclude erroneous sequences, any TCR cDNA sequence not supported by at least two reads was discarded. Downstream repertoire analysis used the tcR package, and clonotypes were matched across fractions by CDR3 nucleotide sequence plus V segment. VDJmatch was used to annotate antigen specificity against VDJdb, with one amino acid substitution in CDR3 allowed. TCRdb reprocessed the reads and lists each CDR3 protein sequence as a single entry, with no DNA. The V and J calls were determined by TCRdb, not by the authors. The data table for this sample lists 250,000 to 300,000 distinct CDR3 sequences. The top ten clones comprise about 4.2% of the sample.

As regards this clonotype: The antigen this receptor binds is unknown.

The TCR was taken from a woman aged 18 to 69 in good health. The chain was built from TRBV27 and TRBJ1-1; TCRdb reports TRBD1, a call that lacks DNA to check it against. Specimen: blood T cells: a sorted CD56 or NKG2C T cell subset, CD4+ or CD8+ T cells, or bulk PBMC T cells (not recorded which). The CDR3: CASSLRTTGTTEAFF.